In this sample, the clone carrying this TCR beta chain turned up many times. From the reads, TCRdb called clonotypes with MiXCR, one entry per CDR3 protein. In the table there are tens of thousands of distinct CDR3 sequences, just under 4% of which are singletons. The data were obtained in a study of T cell repertoires in cytomegalovirus infection. Overall study context: TCR beta signatures that were public indicated CMV infection and matching HLA type.

V gave up 1 base and J gave up 3 bases, with 10 bases separating them. This CDR3 is built from 15 residues. CDR1 is SGHTA, CDR2 FQGNSA, per germline. Sequences were obtained from PBMCs. The chain recombines TRBV7-2 with TRBJ2-1; D may be TRBD1 (5 bases). The sequence derives from a human donor in good health (CMV status not recorded). Some clones in this sample may be carry-over from other donors' samples. The CDR3 spells CASSLGPGNYNEQFF. The DNA of the CDR3 is TGTGCCAGCAGCTTAGGGCCAGGGAACTACAATGAGCAGTTCTTC.